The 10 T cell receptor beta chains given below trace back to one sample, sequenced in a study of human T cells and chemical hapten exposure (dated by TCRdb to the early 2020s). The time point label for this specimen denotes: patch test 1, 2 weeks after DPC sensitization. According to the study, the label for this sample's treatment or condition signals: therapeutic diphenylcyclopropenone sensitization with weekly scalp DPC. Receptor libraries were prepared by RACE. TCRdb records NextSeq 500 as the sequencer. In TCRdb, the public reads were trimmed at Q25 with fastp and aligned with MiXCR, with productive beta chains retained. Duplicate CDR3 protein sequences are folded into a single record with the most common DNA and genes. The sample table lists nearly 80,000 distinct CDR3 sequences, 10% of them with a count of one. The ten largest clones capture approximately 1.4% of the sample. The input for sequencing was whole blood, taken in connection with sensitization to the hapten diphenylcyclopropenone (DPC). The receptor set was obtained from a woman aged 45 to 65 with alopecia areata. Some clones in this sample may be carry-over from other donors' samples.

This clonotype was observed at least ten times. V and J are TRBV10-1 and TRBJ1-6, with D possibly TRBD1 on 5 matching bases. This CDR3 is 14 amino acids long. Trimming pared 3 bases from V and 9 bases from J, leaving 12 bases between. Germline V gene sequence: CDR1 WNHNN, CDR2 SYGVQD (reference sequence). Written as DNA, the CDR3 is TGCGCCAGCAGTGACGGGGGGAAAGGTTCACCCCTCCACTTT. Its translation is CASSDGGKGSPLHF.

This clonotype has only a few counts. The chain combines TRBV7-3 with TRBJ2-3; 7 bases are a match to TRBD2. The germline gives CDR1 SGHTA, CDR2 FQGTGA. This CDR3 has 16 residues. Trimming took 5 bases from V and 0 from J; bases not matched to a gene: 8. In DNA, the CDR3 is TGTGCCAGCAGCCCCCAGCTAGCGGCAAGCACAGATACGCAGTATTTT. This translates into CASSPQLAASTDTQYF. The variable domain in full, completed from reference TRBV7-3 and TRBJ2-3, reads GAGVSQTPSNKVTEKGKYVELRCDPISGHTALYWYRQSLGQGPEFLIYFQGTGAADDSGLPNDRFFAVRPEGSVSTLKIQRTERGDSAVYLCASSPQLAASTDTQYFGPGTRLTVL.

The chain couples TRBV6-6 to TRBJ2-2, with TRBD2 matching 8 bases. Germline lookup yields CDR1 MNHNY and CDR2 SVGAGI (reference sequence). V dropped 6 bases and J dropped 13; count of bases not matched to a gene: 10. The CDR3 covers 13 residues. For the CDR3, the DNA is TGTGCCAGCAGGAGGGACGATCTAGCGGGGCTGTTTTTT. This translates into CASRRDDLAGLFF.

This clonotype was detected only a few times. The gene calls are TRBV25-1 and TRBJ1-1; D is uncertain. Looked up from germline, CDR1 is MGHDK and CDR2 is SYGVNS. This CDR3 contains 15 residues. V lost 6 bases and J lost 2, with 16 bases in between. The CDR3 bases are TGTGCCAGCAGCGCGAGTAAGGGCGGCAACACTGAAGCTTTCTTT. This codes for CASSASKGGNTEAFF.

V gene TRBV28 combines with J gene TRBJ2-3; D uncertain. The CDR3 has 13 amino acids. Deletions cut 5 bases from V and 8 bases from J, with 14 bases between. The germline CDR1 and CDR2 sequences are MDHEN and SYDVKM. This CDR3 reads CASSVGPGSTQYF. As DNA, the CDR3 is TGTGCCAGCAGTGTAGGCCCCGGTTCTACGCAGTATTTT.

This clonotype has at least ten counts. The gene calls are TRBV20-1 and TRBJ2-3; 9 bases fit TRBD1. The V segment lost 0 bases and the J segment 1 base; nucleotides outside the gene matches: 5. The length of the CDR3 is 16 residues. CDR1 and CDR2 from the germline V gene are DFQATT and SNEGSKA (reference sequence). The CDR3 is CSARDPGTGRTDTQYF. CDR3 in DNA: TGCAGTGCTAGAGACCCTGGGACAGGGCGCACAGATACGCAGTATTTT.

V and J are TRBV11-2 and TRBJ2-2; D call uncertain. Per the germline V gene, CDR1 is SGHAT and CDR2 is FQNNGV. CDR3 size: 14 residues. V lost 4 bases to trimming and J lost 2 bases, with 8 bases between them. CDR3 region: CASSSHANTGELFF. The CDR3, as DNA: TGTGCCAGCAGCTCCCACGCCAACACCGGGGAGCTGTTTTTT.

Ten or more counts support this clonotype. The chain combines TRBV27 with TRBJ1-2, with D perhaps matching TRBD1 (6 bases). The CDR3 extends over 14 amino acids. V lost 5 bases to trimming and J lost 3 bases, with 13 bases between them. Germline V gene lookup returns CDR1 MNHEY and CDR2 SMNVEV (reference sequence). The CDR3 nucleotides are TGTGCCAGCAGTCCCATAAACAGGGACTATGGCTACACCTTC. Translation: CASSPINRDYGYTF.

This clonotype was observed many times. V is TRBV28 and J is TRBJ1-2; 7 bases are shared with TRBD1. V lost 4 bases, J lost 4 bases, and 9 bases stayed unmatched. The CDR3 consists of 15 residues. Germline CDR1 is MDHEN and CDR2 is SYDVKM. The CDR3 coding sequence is TGTGCCAGCAGTTCAAGCACAGGGGACGGCTATGGCTACACCTTC. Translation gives CASSSSTGDGYGYTF.

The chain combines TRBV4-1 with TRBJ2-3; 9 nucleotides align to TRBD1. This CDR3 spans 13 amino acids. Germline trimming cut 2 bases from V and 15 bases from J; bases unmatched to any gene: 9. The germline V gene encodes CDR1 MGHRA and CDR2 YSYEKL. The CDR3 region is CASSQYGTGSSYF. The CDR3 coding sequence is TGCGCCAGCAGCCAATATGGGACAGGGTCGTCATATTTT.